This entry describes one T cell receptor (beta chain). This sample was taken from a study of T-cell memory formation after mild COVID-19. TCRdb called the 5' RACE reads again in MiXCR, with one record for every CDR3 protein. This sample has about 150,000 distinct CDR3 sequences, with 6% found just once. The clonotype originates from an adult woman who had mild COVID-19 (a few samples of this study predate the infection). Cell type and time point are not known. The material sequenced was PBMCs or a T cell subset sorted from them (not recorded which).

The CDR3 sequence is CATSPGTGFTGELFF. The CDR3 DNA reads as TGTGCCACCAGCCCTGGGACAGGGTTCACCGGGGAGCTGTTTTTT. V usage is TRBV24-1 and J usage is TRBJ2-2, with 9 positions matching TRBD1. Losses at the gene ends were 7 bases for V and 4 bases for J; bases not matched to a gene: 6. The CDR3 totals 15 residues. The germline V gene has CDR1 KGHDR and CDR2 SFDVKD.